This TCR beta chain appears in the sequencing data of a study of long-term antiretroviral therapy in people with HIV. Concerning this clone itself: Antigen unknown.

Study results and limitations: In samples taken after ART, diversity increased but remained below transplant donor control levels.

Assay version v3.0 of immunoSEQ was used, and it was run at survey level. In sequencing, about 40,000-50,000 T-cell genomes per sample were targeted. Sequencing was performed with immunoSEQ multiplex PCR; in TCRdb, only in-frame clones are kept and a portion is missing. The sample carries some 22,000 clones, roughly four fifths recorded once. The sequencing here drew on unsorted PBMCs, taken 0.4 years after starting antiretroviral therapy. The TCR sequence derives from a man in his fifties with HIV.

The CDR3 is CATSRDWTTNEKLFF. CDR3 DNA: TGTGCCACCAGCAGAGACTGGACAACTAATGAAAAACTGTTTTTT. The chain couples TRBV15 to TRBJ1-4; D gene uncertain. CDR3 length equals 15 residues. CDR1 and CDR2 (germline): LNHNV, YYDKDF (reference sequence). The ends were cut back, 0 bases at V and 0 bases at J, with 5 bases in the middle.